The 32 T cell receptor beta chains in this list originate from one sample, sequenced in a study of blood T cell repertoires in COVID-19. The assay was immunoSEQ multiplex PCR, and TCRdb's table has in-frame clones only and misses some. Of about 260,000 clones listed, 70% to 90% are singletons. The sequenced material came from peripheral blood. These receptors all stem from a human donor in a cohort sampled during active COVID-19.

The J gene is TRBJ2-1, the V gene TRBV9; TRBD2 is a possible D gene (6 bases). Germline lookup yields CDR1 SGDLS and CDR2 YYNGEE. The CDR3 sequence is 15 residues long. Trimming took 5 bases from V and 2 from J, leaving 14 bases between them. CDR3 DNA sequence: TGTGCCAGCAGTCCTAGCGACGAAACCTACAATGAGCAGTTCTTC. This translates into CASSPSDETYNEQFF.

The gene calls are TRBV9 and TRBJ1-3; D ambiguous. CDR1 and CDR2 (germline): SGDLS, YYNGEE. This CDR3 is built from 13 residues. V dropped 3 bases and J dropped 6 bases, with 10 bases sitting between them. CDR3 nucleotides: TGTGCCAGCAGCGCGCCTACGGTAAACACCATATATTTT. Protein: CASSAPTVNTIYF. Complete variable domain (other parts from reference TRBV9 and TRBJ1-3): DSGVTQTPKHLITATGQRVTLRCSPRSGDLSVYWYQQSLDQGLQFLIQYYNGEERAKGNILERFSAQQFPDLHSELNLSSLELGDSALYFCASSAPTVNTIYFGEGSWLTVV.

The V gene is TRBV7-2, the J gene TRBJ1-5; 8 nucleotides line up with TRBD1. This CDR3 contains 15 residues. Germline CDR1 is SGHTA and CDR2 is FQGNSA. The V segment lost 1 base and the J segment 7 bases; nucleotides outside the gene matches: 6. The CDR3 region has the DNA TGTGCCAGCAGCTTAGTGGCGGACAGGGTACAGCCCCAGCATTTT. Translation gives CASSLVADRVQPQHF.

The V call is TRBV12-3 or TRBV12-4, the J call TRBJ1-2; D unclear. The CDR3 sequence is 13 residues long. V was cut by 1 base and J by 6 bases, with 9 bases left in between. The CDR3 region is CASSLGAGNGYTF. The CDR3 nucleotides are TGTGCCAGCAGTTTAGGGGCGGGGAATGGCTACACCTTC.

The chain combines TRBV3-1 (or the pseudogene TRBV3-2) with TRBJ1-1; D is undetermined. Per the germline V gene, CDR1 is LGHDT and CDR2 is YNNKEL (reference sequence). The germline V and J ends were trimmed by 1 base and 4 bases, with 16 bases remaining between them. The CDR3 covers 16 residues. The CDR3 sequence: CASSQGMGSLATEAFF. The CDR3 region has the DNA TGTGCCAGCAGCCAAGGAATGGGCAGTCTGGCCACTGAAGCTTTCTTT.

This chain joins TRBV7-2 and TRBJ1-2; D gene ambiguous. The germline V gene has CDR1 SGHTA and CDR2 FQGNSA. V was shortened by 0 bases and J by 2 bases, with 10 bases between the two germline ends. This CDR3 region has 15 residues. CDR3 DNA: TGTGCCAGCAGCTTAGCGGGCAGCCCGAACTATGGCTACACCTTC. This sequence encodes CASSLAGSPNYGYTF.

V is TRBV6-2 or TRBV6-3 and J is TRBJ2-7; 14 bases are a match to TRBD2. This CDR3 has 23 amino acids. CDR1 and CDR2 from the germline V gene are MNHEY and SVGEGT. With V trimmed by 6 bases and J by 5 bases, 30 bases remained unmatched. The CDR3 DNA reads as TGTGCCAGCAGCCCCAAGGGACTAGCGGGAGTATACCGATTCGTTATTATATCCCACGAGCAGTACTTC. It translates to CASSPKGLAGVYRFVIISHEQYF.

This chain connects TRBV6-5 to TRBJ1-4; D perhaps matches TRBD1 (5 bases). The CDR3 sequence is 13 residues long. V was cut by 8 bases and J by 5 bases, with 12 bases left in between. CDR1 MNHEY and CDR2 SVGAGI come from the germline V gene. CDR3 nucleotide sequence: TGTGCCAGCCAGACAGTGCTAAATGAAAAACTGTTTTTT. It codes for CASQTVLNEKLFF.

The chain employs TRBV29-1 and TRBJ1-1; D is possibly TRBD1 (5 bases). This CDR3 comprises 12 residues. Trimming removed 6 bases from V and 4 bases from J, with 12 bases in between. Germline-derived CDR1 and CDR2 are SQVTM and ANQGSEA. The CDR3 nucleotides read TGCAGCGTCGGCGGGGGTAGCACTGAAGCTTTCTTT. It encodes CSVGGGSTEAFF. The variable domain in full, with the rest retrieved from reference TRBV29-1 and TRBJ1-1, is SAVISQKPSRDICQRGTSLTIQCQVDSQVTMMFWYRQQPGQSLTLIATANQGSEATYESGFVIDKFPISRPNLTFSTLTVSNMSPEDSSIYLCSVGGGSTEAFFGQGTRLTVV.

V usage is TRBV28 and J usage is TRBJ2-1; D is possibly TRBD2 (6 bases). The CDR3 has 16 residues. V lost 4 bases and J lost 0, with 13 bases in between. Germline-derived CDR1 and CDR2 are MDHEN and SYDVKM. The CDR3: CASSSTGANSYNEQFF. In DNA form, the CDR3 reads TGTGCCAGCAGTTCGACGGGAGCAAACTCCTACAATGAGCAGTTCTTC.

The chain links TRBV14 to TRBJ1-5, with 7 bases lining up with TRBD1. V was pared by 1 base and J by 4 bases, with 4 bases of the junction left unmatched. This CDR3 is 15 amino acids long. The germline V gene has CDR1 SGHDN and CDR2 FVKESK. This CDR3 reads CASSQGGTANQPQHF. CDR3 DNA sequence: TGTGCCAGCAGCCAAGGGGGGACAGCAAATCAGCCCCAGCATTTT.

The chain employs TRBV3-1 (or the pseudogene TRBV3-2) and TRBJ1-1; perhaps TRBD1 as D (6 bases). The germline V gene has CDR1 LGHDT and CDR2 YNNKEL (reference sequence). The CDR3 spans 15 residues. Trimming cost V 0 bases and J 1 base, with 9 bases left between them. In nucleotides, the CDR3 is TGTGCCAGCAGCCAAGAGGGACAACCGAACACTGAAGCTTTCTTT. Amino acids: CASSQEGQPNTEAFF.

V usage is TRBV7-8 and J usage is TRBJ1-2; D perhaps matches TRBD1 (5 bases). The germline V gene has CDR1 SGHVS and CDR2 FQNEAQ. Trimming took 2 bases from V and 7 from J, leaving 17 bases between them. This CDR3 has 15 amino acids. The CDR3 spells CASSLSGGSGSGYTF. CDR3 in DNA: TGTGCCAGCAGCTTATCGGGAGGTTCAGGGTCTGGCTACACCTTC.

The chain combines TRBV4-3 with TRBJ2-3; 9 nucleotides line up with TRBD2. This CDR3 comprises 18 residues. CDR1 and CDR2 from the germline V gene are LGHNA and YSLEER. V trimming: 5 bases; J trimming: 2 bases; junction bases outside the gene matches: 14. The CDR3 region is CASSAQPVAGESTDTQYF. As DNA, the CDR3 is TGCGCCAGCAGCGCCCAACCCGTAGCGGGAGAATCCACAGATACGCAGTATTTT.

This chain connects TRBV6-5 to TRBJ2-7, with D perhaps matching TRBD2 (6 bases). The V gene's germline CDR1 is MNHEY and CDR2 SVGAGI. CDR3 length equals 16 residues. V was pared by 3 bases and J by 0 bases, with 15 bases between. The CDR3 loop reads CASSYSVLGSSYEQYF. DNA for the CDR3: TGTGCCAGCAGTTATTCAGTTCTCGGGAGCTCCTACGAGCAGTACTTC.

The chain is built from TRBV25-1 and TRBJ1-1, with D hard to call. Trimming shortened V by 5 bases and J by 4 bases, and 8 bases separated the two germline ends. Germline lookup yields CDR1 MGHDK and CDR2 SYGVNS. The CDR3 has 12 residues. CDR3 region: CASSRGITEAFF. The DNA of the CDR3 is TGTGCCAGCAGTAGAGGAATCACTGAAGCTTTCTTT.

V is TRBV6-6 and J is TRBJ1-2, with D uncertain. V gave up 7 bases and J gave up 0 bases, with 15 bases separating them. This CDR3 has 15 residues. The germline V gene has CDR1 MNHNY and CDR2 SVGAGI (reference sequence). CDR3 coding DNA: TGTGCCAGCACCCTAGGAGGACTAGCTAACTATGGCTACACCTTC. It is translated as CASTLGGLANYGYTF.

The gene calls are TRBV2 and TRBJ2-6; tentative D call: TRBD2 (6 bases). The CDR3 is 15 residues long. The germline CDR1 and CDR2 sequences are SNHLY and FYNNEI. V was cut by 3 bases and J by 4 bases, with 10 bases left in between. CDR3 sequence reads: CASSEAGRGANVLTF. Here the CDR3 DNA reads TGTGCCAGCAGTGAGGCGGGGCGCGGGGCCAACGTCCTGACTTTC.

The rearrangement joins TRBV6-5 to TRBJ2-2, with D unresolved. V lost 0 bases and J 7 bases, leaving 6 bases between the germline ends. Germline CDR1 MNHEY, CDR2 SVGAGI. The CDR3 runs to 13 residues. DNA for the CDR3: TGTGCCAGCAGTTACTCATCGGGCGGGGAGCTGTTTTTT. This encodes CASSYSSGGELFF.

This clone was seen only once. V is TRBV29-1 and J is TRBJ2-7; TRBD1 matches 7 bases. The CDR3 length is 13 residues. In germline, CDR1 is SQVTM, CDR2 ANQGSEA. V was clipped by 6 bases and J by 3 bases; unmatched bases: 8. The DNA for the CDR3 is TGCAGCGTCGCACGGGACAGAGTCTACGAGCAGTACTTC. Protein product: CSVARDRVYEQYF.

The chain links TRBV30 to TRBJ2-7, with 11 positions matching TRBD1. This CDR3 contains 16 residues. CDR1 is GTSNPN and CDR2 is SVGIG in the germline V gene (reference sequence). V lost 1 base and J lost 5; bases outside the gene matches: 10. In DNA form, the CDR3 reads TGTGCCTGGAGTGCAGCCGGGACAGGGGGGAGGAACGAGCAGTACTTC. Its translation is CAWSAAGTGGRNEQYF.

This sequence joins TRBV30 and TRBJ2-4; maybe TRBD2 (6 bases). The germline V and J ends were trimmed by 2 bases and 8 bases, with 13 bases remaining between them. The CDR3 contains 13 residues. Germline-derived CDR1 and CDR2 are GTSNPN and SVGIG (reference sequence). The CDR3 DNA is TGTGCCTGGAGTAGGGGACTGGAAGACATTCAGTACTTC. It yields the protein CAWSRGLEDIQYF.

Only one count was recorded for this clone. The chain couples TRBV12-3 or TRBV12-4 to TRBJ2-7; 7 bases line up with TRBD1. Trimming removed 7 bases from V and 6 bases from J; junction bases left unmatched: 9. The CDR3 loop spans 13 amino acids. The CDR3 nucleotides are TGTGCCAGCACCGACAGGGTCCAGGGCGAGCAGTACTTC. Its translation: CASTDRVQGEQYF.

J is TRBJ2-3 and V is TRBV24-1; tentative D call: TRBD2 (6 bases). Trimming took off 5 bases at V and 6 bases at J, with 14 bases between the two ends. Germline V gene sequence: CDR1 KGHDR, CDR2 SFDVKD. The length of the CDR3 is 14 residues. CDR3 loop: CATSGGGDSDTQYF. In nucleotides, the CDR3 is TGTGCCACCAGTGGGGGCGGGGATTCTGATACGCAGTATTTT.

This chain uses TRBV6-5 with TRBJ2-2; maybe TRBD2 (5 bases). Trimming took off 11 bases at V and 0 bases at J, with 10 bases between the two ends. The CDR3 covers 13 residues. Germline CDR1 is MNHEY and CDR2 is SVGAGI. The CDR3: CAAAGTNTGELFF. The CDR3 DNA follows: TGTGCCGCCGCCGGGACGAACACCGGGGAGCTGTTTTTT.

This rearrangement joins TRBV30 to TRBJ2-1; no definite D call. Trimming cost V 2 bases and J 5 bases, with 7 bases left between them. This CDR3 spans 12 amino acids. Germline V gene sequence: CDR1 GTSNPN, CDR2 SVGIG (reference sequence). CDR3 nucleotides: TGTGCCTGGAGTCCGAGTGACAATGAGCAGTTCTTC. Translation gives CAWSPSDNEQFF.

This clone showed up just a few times. This chain uses TRBV3-1 (or the pseudogene TRBV3-2) with TRBJ1-5; unclear D gene. CDR1 is LGHDT and CDR2 is YNNKEL in the germline V gene (reference sequence). The length of the CDR3 is 14 residues. Trimming cost V 1 base and J 1 base, with 5 bases left between them. In DNA, the CDR3 is TGTGCCAGCAGCCAAGTAGTCAGCAATCAGCCCCAGCATTTT. Protein: CASSQVVSNQPQHF.

This chain connects TRBV28 to TRBJ2-7; D is unclear. The CDR3 contains 16 residues. V was trimmed by 10 bases and J by 2 bases, leaving 24 bases between them. Germline V gives CDR1 MDHEN, CDR2 SYDVKM. CDR3 region: CATADFDSPFPYEQYF. The CDR3, as DNA: TGTGCCACCGCCGACTTCGACTCGCCTTTCCCCTACGAGCAGTACTTC.

V is TRBV7-9 and J is TRBJ2-7, with TRBD1 identical over 7 bases. With 4 bases clipped from V and 0 bases from J, the junction kept 15 bases outside the gene matches. Germline V gene lookup returns CDR1 SEHNR and CDR2 FQNEAQ (reference sequence). The CDR3 loop spans 18 amino acids. CDR3 nucleotides: TGTGCCAGCAGCTCCGACAGGGCGACTATCCGAAGCTCCTACGAGCAGTACTTC. It codes for CASSSDRATIRSSYEQYF. Full variable domain (remainder filled in from reference TRBV7-9 and TRBJ2-7): DTGVSQNPRHKITKRGQNVTFRCDPISEHNRLYWYRQTLGQGPEFLTYFQNEAQLEKSRLLSDRFSAERPKGSFSTLEIQRTEQGDSAMYLCASSSDRATIRSSYEQYFGPGTRLTVT.

Here the CDR3 reads CASSPNSEKGGGSWLLNTEAFF. CDR3 in DNA: TGTGCCAGCAGCCCCAATTCAGAAAAAGGAGGGGGCTCGTGGCTCTTGAACACTGAAGCTTTCTTT. The rearrangement uses TRBV7-8 and TRBJ1-1; TRBD1 matches at 7 bases. The germline gives CDR1 SGHVS, CDR2 FQNEAQ. The length of the CDR3 is 22 residues. V lost 5 bases and J lost 0; bases outside the gene matches: 27.

V is TRBV4-1 and J is TRBJ2-7; D possibly corresponds to TRBD1 (7 bases). Per the germline V gene, CDR1 is MGHRA and CDR2 is YSYEKL. The CDR3 totals 16 residues. Trimming removed 1 base from V and 3 bases from J, with 16 bases in between. The CDR3 here is CASSQAFPGGSYEQYF. CDR3 bases: TGCGCCAGCAGCCAAGCGTTCCCAGGGGGGAGCTACGAGCAGTACTTC.

As DNA, the CDR3 is TGTGCCTCATCCTGGGGTCCAGGGCGCTTAGTCTCTGGGGCCAACGTCCTGACTTTC. This encodes CASSWGPGRLVSGANVLTF. The genes are TRBV19 and TRBJ2-6; the D gene is possibly TRBD1 (5 bases). This CDR3 is 19 amino acids long. Looked up from germline, CDR1 is LNHDA and CDR2 is SQIVND (reference sequence). V was pared by 11 bases and J by 0 bases, with 26 bases between.